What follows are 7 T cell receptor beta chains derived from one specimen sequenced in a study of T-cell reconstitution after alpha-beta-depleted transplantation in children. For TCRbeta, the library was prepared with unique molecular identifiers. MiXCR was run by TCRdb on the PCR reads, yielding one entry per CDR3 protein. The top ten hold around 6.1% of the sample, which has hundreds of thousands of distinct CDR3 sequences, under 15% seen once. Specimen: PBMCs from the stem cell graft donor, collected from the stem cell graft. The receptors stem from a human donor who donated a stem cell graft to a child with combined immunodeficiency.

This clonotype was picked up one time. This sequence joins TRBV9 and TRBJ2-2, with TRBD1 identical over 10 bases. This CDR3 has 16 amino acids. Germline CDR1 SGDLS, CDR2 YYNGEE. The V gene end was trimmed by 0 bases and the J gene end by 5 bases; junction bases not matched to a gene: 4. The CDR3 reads CASSVGQGARTGELFF. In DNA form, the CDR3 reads TGTGCCAGCAGCGTAGGACAGGGGGCGCGGACCGGGGAGCTGTTTTTT.

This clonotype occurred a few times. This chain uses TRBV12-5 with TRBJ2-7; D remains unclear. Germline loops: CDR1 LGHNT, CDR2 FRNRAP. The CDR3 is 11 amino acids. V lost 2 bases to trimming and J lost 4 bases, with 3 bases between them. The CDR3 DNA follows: TGTGCTAGTGGTTTGCAATACGAGCAGTACTTC. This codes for CASGLQYEQYF.

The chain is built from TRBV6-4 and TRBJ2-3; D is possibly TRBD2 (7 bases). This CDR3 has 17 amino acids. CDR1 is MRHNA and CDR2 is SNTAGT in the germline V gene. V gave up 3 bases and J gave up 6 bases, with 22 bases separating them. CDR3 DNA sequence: TGTGCCAGCAGTGAAACCCCCGGCGGGAGCAGGGGTGATACGCAGTATTTT. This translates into CASSETPGGSRGDTQYF.

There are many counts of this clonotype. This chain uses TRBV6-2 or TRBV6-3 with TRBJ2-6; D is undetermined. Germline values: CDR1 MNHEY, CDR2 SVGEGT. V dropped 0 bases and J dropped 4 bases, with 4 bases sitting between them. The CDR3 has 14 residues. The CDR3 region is CASSYSEGANVLTF. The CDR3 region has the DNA TGTGCCAGCAGTTACTCTGAGGGGGCCAACGTCCTGACTTTC.

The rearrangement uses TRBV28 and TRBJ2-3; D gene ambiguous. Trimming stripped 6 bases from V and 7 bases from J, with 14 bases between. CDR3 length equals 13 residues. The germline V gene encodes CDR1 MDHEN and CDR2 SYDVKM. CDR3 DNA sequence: TGTGCCAGCAGCCCCCTCTCTCTATATACGCAGTATTTT. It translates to CASSPLSLYTQYF.

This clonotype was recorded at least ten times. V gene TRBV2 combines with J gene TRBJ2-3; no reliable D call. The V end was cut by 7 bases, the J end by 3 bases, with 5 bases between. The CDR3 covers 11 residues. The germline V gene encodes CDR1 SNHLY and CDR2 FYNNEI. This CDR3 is CASTPTDTQYF. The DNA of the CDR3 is TGTGCCAGCACGCCGACAGATACGCAGTATTTT.

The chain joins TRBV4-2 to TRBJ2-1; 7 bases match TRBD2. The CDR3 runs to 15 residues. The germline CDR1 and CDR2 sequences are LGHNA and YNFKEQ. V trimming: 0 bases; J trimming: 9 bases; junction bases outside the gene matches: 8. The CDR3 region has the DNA TGTGCCAGCAGCCAAGAAAGGACTAGGTACGTTGAGCAGTTCTTC. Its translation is CASSQERTRYVEQFF.